This paragraph reports one TCR beta chain. Its antigen is undetermined. This specimen belongs to a study of cytomegalovirus exposure and HLA in healthy donors. Overall study findings and caveats: Sequencing probably produced one cluster of sequence variants that were highly shared. Among TCR beta chains, those listed as cytomegalovirus-associated numbered around 160. High sensitivity and specificity were reportedly achieved when the classifier diagnosed cytomegalovirus status.

Both 60 Vbeta primers and 13 Jbeta primers went into the PCR. Sequencing used immunoSEQ multiplex PCR; TCRdb keeps in-frame clones, though not all of them. The repertoire holds about 110,000 clones, around 64% seen once, with around 2.2% in the top ten. The sequence was collected from a woman aged 25 to 45 in good health and CMV-seronegative. Sample: PBMCs.

The CDR3 sequence: CASSQHRSVRLAGGWQETQYF. The CDR3 DNA follows: TGCGCCAGCAGCCAACACCGGTCGGTCCGACTAGCGGGAGGGTGGCAGGAGACCCAGTACTTC. This sequence joins TRBV4-1 and TRBJ2-5, with 14 bases identical to TRBD2. Looked up from germline, CDR1 is MGHRA and CDR2 is YSYEKL. V dropped 2 bases and J dropped 5; count of bases not matched to a gene: 19. The CDR3 runs 21 residues.